The subject of this entry is one T cell receptor beta chain. Its antigen is currently unknown. This sample is part of a study of blood T cells in healthy people across ages. The V end was cut by 5 bases, the J end by 2 bases, with 13 bases between. The CDR3 runs to 15 residues. The germline V gene encodes CDR1 MNHEY and CDR2 SVGEGT. Each donor gave approximately 9.5 milliliters of peripheral blood. Study-wide results and limits: Higher naive T cell percentage went strongly together with higher TCR beta diversity.

A J-beta primer mix and a sample-barcoded 5' primer were used in a second PCR of roughly 7 to 12 cycles. Per-sample output comprised a minimum of 3 million paired-end reads containing CDR3. TCRdb re-analysed the 5' RACE reads in MiXCR, keeping a single row per CDR3 protein. The sample records around 790,000 distinct CDR3 sequences, under 45% being singletons. Sequencing was performed on blood. The chain employs TRBV6-2 or TRBV6-3 and TRBJ1-5; D may be TRBD1 (6 bases). This TCR derives from a man aged 55-75 years in good health. The CDR3 is CASSMGGLGNQPQHF. In DNA, the CDR3 is TGTGCCAGCAGTATGGGGGGCCTTGGCAATCAGCCCCAGCATTTT.